The 24 T cell receptor beta chains listed next were all sequenced from one sample in a study of shared clonotypes between healthy human individuals. Produced via immunoSEQ multiplex PCR; TCRdb's table is partial and in-frame only. The data contain about 2.1 million clones, approximately 92% of them seen just once; the ten biggest clones take up 1.5% to 2%. Terminally differentiated effector memory CD45RA+ cells were excluded from the naive CD8 cells, which were CD45RO-negative and positively selected for CCR7. The sample taken for sequencing was naive CD8+ T cells from PBMCs. These receptors came from a man younger than 30 in good health. Some clones in this sample may be carry-over from other donors' samples.

V is TRBV13 and J is TRBJ2-3, with 7 bases identical to TRBD1. The V and J ends lost 7 bases and 2 bases, in that order; junction bases with no gene match: 9. The CDR3 is 15 amino acids. Germline V CDR1 and CDR2: PRHDT, FYEKMQ (reference sequence). CDR3 nucleotides: TGTGCCAGCACCCCCCGGGACAGTTACACAGATACGCAGTATTTT. Its protein is CASTPRDSYTDTQYF.

This chain links TRBV15 with TRBJ1-1; D uncertain. Germline V gives CDR1 LNHNV, CDR2 YYDKDF (reference sequence). The CDR3 sequence is 16 residues long. Between the trimmed V and J ends, which lost 1 base and 4 bases, there was a span of 16 bases. The CDR3 loop is CATSRGPSGVITEAFF. The CDR3 DNA reads as TGTGCCACCAGCAGAGGACCATCGGGAGTCATCACTGAAGCTTTCTTT.

The rearrangement joins TRBV6-6 to TRBJ2-1, with 8 bases that match TRBD2. The CDR3 extends over 15 amino acids. V dropped 2 bases and J dropped 8; count of bases not matched to a gene: 8. Germline CDR1 reads MNHNY; CDR2 reads SVGAGI (reference sequence). This chain's CDR3 is CASSYVASGFYEQFF. In DNA, the CDR3 is TGTGCCAGCAGTTACGTGGCTAGCGGGTTCTATGAGCAGTTCTTC.

The chain is built from TRBV11-2 and TRBJ2-7; 9 nucleotides agree with TRBD2. This CDR3 is built from 15 residues. The germline V gene has CDR1 SGHAT and CDR2 FQNNGV. Unmatched junction bases numbered 3, after V lost 3 bases and J lost 0 bases. Here the CDR3 DNA reads TGTGCCAGCAGCTTTTCTAGCGGGAACTCCTACGAGCAGTACTTC. This gives the protein CASSFSSGNSYEQYF.

V usage is TRBV9 and J usage is TRBJ2-2, with 11 bases identical to TRBD2. V lost 3 bases to trimming and J lost 1 base; unmatched junction nucleotides: 5. There are 17 residues in the CDR3. Per the germline V gene, CDR1 is SGDLS and CDR2 is YYNGEE. Written as DNA, the CDR3 is TGTGCCAGCAGCGCGCAACTAGCGGGAGAGAACACCGGGGAGCTGTTTTTT. It translates to CASSAQLAGENTGELFF.

This clone was seen only a few times. This chain joins TRBV6-5 and TRBJ1-5; D not resolved. V was trimmed by 0 bases and J by 7 bases, leaving 13 bases between them. Looked up from germline, CDR1 is MNHEY and CDR2 is SVGAGI. The CDR3 loop spans 15 amino acids. The CDR3 loop reads CASSYSWGSGQPQHF. The CDR3 DNA reads as TGTGCCAGCAGTTACTCATGGGGATCAGGACAGCCCCAGCATTTT.

This chain uses TRBV28 with TRBJ2-1, with TRBD2 matching over 10 bases. CDR1 and CDR2 from the germline V gene are MDHEN and SYDVKM. Germline trimming cut 4 bases from V and 7 bases from J; bases unmatched to any gene: 10. CDR3 size: 16 residues. As DNA, the CDR3 is TGTGCCAGCAGTTCAGTAGCGGGAGGACTTGAAAATGAGCAGTTCTTC. As protein: CASSSVAGGLENEQFF.

The chain couples TRBV29-1 to TRBJ2-3; a possible D gene is TRBD2 (6 bases). The V end was cut by 6 bases, the J end by 2 bases, with 15 bases between. This CDR3 spans 14 amino acids. Per germline, CDR1 SQVTM and CDR2 ANQGSEA. The CDR3 protein is CSVGGAMNTDTQYF. In nucleotides, the CDR3 is TGCAGCGTGGGAGGCGCGATGAACACAGATACGCAGTATTTT.

CDR3 loop: CASSATSGSGELFF. Written as DNA, the CDR3 is TGTGCCAGCAGTGCTACTAGCGGGAGTGGGGAGCTGTTTTTT. This chain connects TRBV2 to TRBJ2-2; 11 positions match TRBD2. The V and J ends lost 4 bases and 8 bases, in that order; junction bases with no gene match: 3. Germline CDR1 reads SNHLY; CDR2 reads FYNNEI. CDR3 length equals 14 residues. The whole variable domain, remainder taken from reference TRBV2 and TRBJ2-2, is EPEVTQTPSHQVTQMGQEVILRCVPISNHLYFYWYRQILGQKVEFLVSFYNNEISEKSEIFDDQFSVERPDGSNFTLKIRSTKLEDSAMYFCASSATSGSGELFFGEGSRLTVL.

J is TRBJ2-7 and V is TRBV27; D is perhaps TRBD1 (7 bases). CDR1 MNHEY and CDR2 SMNVEV come from the germline V gene (reference sequence). The germline V and J ends were trimmed by 6 bases and 6 bases, with 21 bases remaining between them. The CDR3 is made up of 15 amino acids. CDR3 sequence: CASSDTGQWRVEQYF. CDR3 nucleotides: TGTGCCAGCAGCGATACGGGACAGTGGAGGGTCGAGCAGTACTTC.

The genes are TRBV19 and TRBJ1-1; D might be TRBD1 (5 bases). CDR1 is LNHDA, CDR2 SQIVND, per germline (reference sequence). The CDR3 is 15 residues long. V lost 4 bases to trimming and J lost 7 bases, with 19 bases between them. The CDR3 region has the DNA TGTGCCAGTAGTACTACCTGGGGGGTATGGGTTGAAGCTTTCTTT. Translating it yields CASSTTWGVWVEAFF.

The chain couples TRBV9 to TRBJ2-2; the D is unclear. This CDR3 has 15 residues. V was trimmed by 3 bases and J by 4 bases, leaving 13 bases between them. The germline CDR1 and CDR2 sequences are SGDLS and YYNGEE. The CDR3 DNA is TGTGCCAGCAGCGGAAGCAGTTCGGTCACCGGGGAGCTGTTTTTT. It yields the protein CASSGSSSVTGELFF.

This clone was seen just once. Other DNA sequences in the sample encode the same CDR3. The rearrangement uses TRBV6-6 and TRBJ2-7; D is ambiguous. The CDR3 sequence is 12 residues long. Germline CDR1 and CDR2: MNHNY and SVGAGI (reference sequence). V lost 0 bases and J 6 bases, leaving 6 bases between the germline ends. The CDR3 DNA follows: TGTGCCAGCAGTTACTCGATTCGCGAGCAGTACTTC. Protein product: CASSYSIREQYF.

The chain employs TRBV6-5 and TRBJ2-7; no reliable D call. V lost 0 bases, J lost 3 bases, and 9 bases lay in between. CDR3 length: 14 residues. Germline CDR1 reads MNHEY; CDR2 reads SVGAGI. Written as DNA, the CDR3 is TGTGCCAGCAGTTACTCGGGGTGGAACTACGAGCAGTACTTC. Translation gives CASSYSGWNYEQYF.

The chain is built from TRBV29-1 and TRBJ2-1, with D maybe TRBD1 (6 bases). The CDR3 contains 15 residues. The germline V gene has CDR1 SQVTM and CDR2 ANQGSEA. The V end was cut by 1 base, the J end by 2 bases, with 12 bases between. Here the CDR3 reads CSVEVRGDAYNEQFF. DNA of the CDR3: TGCAGCGTTGAAGTCAGGGGCGATGCCTACAATGAGCAGTTCTTC.

The chain couples TRBV5-6 to TRBJ2-7; D is ambiguous. The germline CDR1 and CDR2 sequences are SGHDT and YYEEEE. The CDR3 is 12 amino acids. V was trimmed by 0 bases and J by 5 bases, leaving 6 bases between them. CDR3 in amino acids: CASSLGVHEQYF. CDR3 DNA: TGTGCCAGCAGCTTGGGAGTGCACGAGCAGTACTTC. Based on the CDR3 plus reference TRBV5-6 and TRBJ2-7, the full variable domain is DAGVTQSPTHLIKTRGQQVTLRCSPKSGHDTVSWYQQALGQGPQFIFQYYEEEERQRGNFPDRFSGHQFPNYSSELNVNALLLGDSALYLCASSLGVHEQYFGPGTRLTVT.

The chain recombines TRBV5-5 with TRBJ2-2; 7 bases map to TRBD1. Losses at the gene ends were 5 bases for V and 4 bases for J; bases not matched to a gene: 5. CDR3 size: 14 residues. Germline-derived CDR1 and CDR2 are SGHKS and YYEKEE (reference sequence). DNA of the CDR3: TGTGCCAGCAGGGGGACAGTGGTCACCGGGGAGCTGTTTTTT. Protein product: CASRGTVVTGELFF.

The chain joins TRBV11-2 to TRBJ2-2, with D unclear. V was pared by 5 bases and J by 6 bases, with 10 bases between. The CDR3 contains 13 residues. Germline V CDR1 and CDR2: SGHAT, FQNNGV. For the CDR3, the DNA is TGTGCCAGCAGCGCAAGGTCTTCCGGGGAGCTGTTTTTT. As protein: CASSARSSGELFF.

This clone was counted a single time. The J gene is TRBJ1-3, the V gene TRBV19; no firm D call. Germline CDR1 LNHDA, CDR2 SQIVND (reference sequence). The CDR3 is 11 residues long. Here the CDR3 reads CATSSGNTIYF. The CDR3 region has the DNA TGTGCTACGAGCTCTGGAAACACCATATATTTT.

This chain connects TRBV9 to TRBJ2-1; D is uncertain. Trimming pared 5 bases from V and 8 bases from J, leaving 11 bases between. CDR3 length equals 12 residues. Germline lookup yields CDR1 SGDLS and CDR2 YYNGEE. CDR3 DNA: TGTGCCAGCAGGACGTTCACGGATGAGCAGTTCTTC. This codes for CASRTFTDEQFF.

The chain combines TRBV11-2 with TRBJ2-3, with unresolved D. Germline V gene sequence: CDR1 SGHAT, CDR2 FQNNGV. With 0 bases removed from V and 8 bases from J, the gap between germline ends came to 6 bases. The CDR3 is 12 residues long. The CDR3: CASSLDRSTQYF. The CDR3, as DNA: TGTGCCAGCAGCTTAGACAGAAGTACGCAGTATTTT.

The chain links TRBV7-9 to TRBJ2-7; TRBD2 might be the D (5 bases). Trimming pared 4 bases from V and 6 bases from J, leaving 16 bases between. CDR1 is SEHNR, CDR2 FQNEAQ, per germline (reference sequence). The CDR3 spans 14 residues. Here the CDR3 reads CASSSRPTSIEQYF. The CDR3, as DNA: TGTGCCAGCAGCTCCAGACCTACTAGTATCGAGCAGTACTTC.

For this clone: The sample holds other DNA sequences that translate to the same CDR3. The chain has TRBV9 and TRBJ1-4; unclear D gene. V was clipped by 0 bases and J by 7 bases, with 7 bases between them. The CDR3 runs to 13 residues. Per the germline V gene, CDR1 is SGDLS and CDR2 is YYNGEE. CDR3 in DNA: TGTGCCAGCAGCGTAGGAGAAGGTGAAAAACTGTTTTTT. The encoded protein is CASSVGEGEKLFF.

This rearrangement joins TRBV9 to TRBJ1-2; D is uncertain. Germline V lookup: CDR1 SGDLS, CDR2 YYNGEE. The V gene lost 3 bases and the J gene lost 6 bases, with 12 bases spanning the gap. The CDR3 length is 13 residues. CDR3 DNA sequence: TGTGCCAGCAGCGCCTACCTCCCGGATGGCTACACCTTC. Amino acids: CASSAYLPDGYTF.